The 21 T cell receptor beta chains below come from one sample, sequenced in a study of cytomegalovirus exposure and HLA in healthy donors. Some clones are missing from TCRdb's copy, which holds only in-frame ones; the method was immunoSEQ multiplex PCR. The sample gives about 160,000 clones, roughly 96% of which show up once; more than 0.7% is in the top ten. The sequenced material came from PBMCs. Receptors were obtained from a young woman in good health and CMV-seronegative.

The rearrangement uses TRBV27 and TRBJ1-2, with 10 bases that match TRBD1. The CDR3 is made up of 16 amino acids. The junction had 3 bases not matched to a gene; V was cut back by 2 bases and J by 0 bases. CDR1 is MNHEY, CDR2 SMNVEV, per germline (reference sequence). CDR3 region: CASSLRTGGTNYGYTF. CDR3 sequence (DNA): TGTGCCAGCAGTTTACGGACAGGGGGAACTAACTATGGCTACACCTTC.

The V call is TRBV2, the J call TRBJ2-2; 10 bases line up with TRBD2. The V gene's germline CDR1 is SNHLY and CDR2 FYNNEI. V lost 6 bases to trimming and J lost 4 bases; unmatched junction nucleotides: 8. This CDR3 has 16 amino acids. CDR3: CASRGSGGAFTGELFF. The CDR3 DNA sequence: TGTGCCAGCAGGGGGAGCGGGGGGGCCTTCACCGGGGAGCTGTTTTTT.

The chain employs TRBV21-1 and TRBJ2-3; the table's D call TRBD2 went unverified against the DNA. TRBV21-1 is shown as a pseudogene. CDR3 length: 14 residues. The CDR3 region is CASRAGLPTDTQYF. The CDR3 DNA reads TGTGCCAGCAGAGCGGGACTTCCCACAGATACGCAGTATTTT.

V gene TRBV18 combines with J gene TRBJ2-7; 9 bases match TRBD1. The CDR3 length is 14 residues. Losses at the gene ends were 3 bases for V and 6 bases for J; bases not matched to a gene: 6. The germline CDR1 and CDR2 sequences are KGHSH and LQKENI. CDR3 protein: CASSPGQGSGEQYF. CDR3 bases: TGTGCCAGCTCACCTGGACAGGGGTCCGGCGAGCAGTACTTC.

The chain carries TRBV6-5 and TRBJ1-1; D gene ambiguous. The CDR3 runs 15 residues. From germline, CDR1 is MNHEY and CDR2 SVGAGI. Trimming took off 0 bases at V and 2 bases at J, with 10 bases between the two ends. For the CDR3, the DNA is TGTGCCAGCAGTTACTCGACGGGGATAAACACTGAAGCTTTCTTT. It yields the protein CASSYSTGINTEAFF.

The chain carries TRBV7-9 and TRBJ2-3; D remains ambiguous. Germline V gives CDR1 SEHNR, CDR2 FQNEAQ (reference sequence). This CDR3 is 12 amino acids long. V was trimmed by 6 bases and J by 4 bases, leaving 8 bases between them. CDR3 amino acids: CASRYIADTQYF. In DNA, the CDR3 is TGTGCCAGCAGATATATAGCAGATACGCAGTATTTT.

J is TRBJ1-2 and V is TRBV5-1, with 9 bases aligning to TRBD1. Trimming at V came to 3 bases and at J to 8 bases, leaving 5 bases not matched to a gene. CDR1 is SGHRS, CDR2 YFSETQ, per germline. CDR3 size: 13 residues. The CDR3 region has the DNA TGCGCCAGCAGCTCAGGACAGGGGAGGGGCTACACCTTC. Its translation: CASSSGQGRGYTF.

This chain uses TRBV6-6 with TRBJ1-1; unclear D gene. V lost 6 bases and J lost 1, with 9 bases in between. Per the germline V gene, CDR1 is MNHNY and CDR2 is SVGAGI (reference sequence). The CDR3 has 13 residues. The CDR3 DNA reads TGTGCCAGCAGCGGACGGGAGAACACTGAAGCTTTCTTT. Its translation is CASSGRENTEAFF.

This chain links TRBV7-9 with TRBJ1-1; tentative D call: TRBD1 (6 bases). Trimming cost V 3 bases and J 1 base, with 18 bases left between them. This CDR3 has 17 residues. CDR1 SEHNR and CDR2 FQNEAQ come from the germline V gene (reference sequence). CDR3 sequence reads: CASSFPSGGAGNTEAFF. The DNA for the CDR3 is TGTGCCAGCAGCTTCCCTAGTGGGGGGGCAGGGAACACTGAAGCTTTCTTT.

The rearrangement links TRBV4-1 to TRBJ2-3, with TRBD2 matching 16 bases. In germline, CDR1 is MGHRA, CDR2 YSYEKL. The CDR3 covers 16 residues. Germline trimming cut 2 bases from V and 8 bases from J; bases unmatched to any gene: 4. The CDR3 DNA is TGCGCCAGCAGCCAACCGGGGACTAGCGGGGGGGCTACGCAGTATTTT. Translated, it gives CASSQPGTSGGATQYF.

V gene TRBV6-5 combines with J gene TRBJ1-4, with D unresolved. Germline CDR1 MNHEY, CDR2 SVGAGI. Between the trimmed V and J ends, which lost 4 bases and 0 bases, there was a span of 12 bases. CDR3 length: 16 amino acids. DNA of the CDR3: TGTGCCAGCAGTTCACTACTGGTTACAACTAATGAAAAACTGTTTTTT. Protein product: CASSSLLVTTNEKLFF.

The CDR3: CASVRTGDTEAFF. For the CDR3, the DNA is TGTGCCAGCGTTCGGACAGGGGATACTGAAGCTTTCTTT. The J gene is TRBJ1-1, the V gene TRBV7-9; 9 nucleotides line up with TRBD1. There are 13 residues in the CDR3. Germline V gene data show CDR1 as SEHNR and CDR2 as FQNEAQ (reference sequence). The junction had 6 bases not matched to a gene; V was cut back by 8 bases and J by 5 bases.

This rearrangement joins TRBV4-2 to TRBJ2-1, with 13 bases identical to TRBD2. Unmatched junction bases numbered 2, after V lost 0 bases and J lost 9 bases. Germline values: CDR1 LGHNA, CDR2 YNFKEQ. The CDR3 consists of 15 residues. The DNA of the CDR3 is TGTGCCAGCAGCCAAGAACTAGCGGGGGGGCTTGAGCAGTTCTTC. Residues: CASSQELAGGLEQFF.

V and J are TRBV9 and TRBJ1-1; the match to TRBD1 covers 7 bases. Germline V gene sequence: CDR1 SGDLS, CDR2 YYNGEE. V was pared by 4 bases and J by 1 base, with 4 bases of the junction left unmatched. CDR3 length equals 14 residues. CDR3 sequence: CASSTTGTNTEAFF. CDR3 nucleotide sequence: TGTGCCAGCAGCACGACAGGGACGAACACTGAAGCTTTCTTT.

The chain links TRBV18 to TRBJ1-5; D ambiguous. V lost 4 bases and J lost 0, with 16 bases in between. This CDR3 region has 17 residues. Germline CDR1 KGHSH, CDR2 LQKENI. The CDR3 DNA reads TGTGCCAGCTCACGAGCTAGCCTCTACTATAGCAATCAGCCCCAGCATTTT. This gives the protein CASSRASLYYSNQPQHF.

The chain links TRBV7-9 to TRBJ2-1; tentative D call: TRBD2 (5 bases). This CDR3 has 17 amino acids. Germline V gene sequence: CDR1 SEHNR, CDR2 FQNEAQ (reference sequence). Between the trimmed V and J ends, which lost 4 bases and 9 bases, there was a span of 25 bases. CDR3 nucleotide sequence: TGTGCCAGCAGCTCCCTAGGGCGGGCTGGCTTCAGTCGTGAGCAGTTCTTC. It is translated as CASSSLGRAGFSREQFF.

The gene calls are TRBV4-1 and TRBJ1-5; D call uncertain. Germline CDR1 and CDR2: MGHRA and YSYEKL. The CDR3 loop spans 13 amino acids. The V end was cut by 2 bases, the J end by 2 bases, with 4 bases between. For the CDR3, the DNA is TGCGCCAGCAGCCAACAGGGCAATCAGCCCCAGCATTTT. It is translated as CASSQQGNQPQHF.

V usage is TRBV5-1 and J usage is TRBJ1-4; 7 bases align to TRBD1. Germline V lookup: CDR1 SGHRS, CDR2 YFSETQ. This CDR3 has 14 residues. Trimming at V came to 4 bases and at J to 5 bases, leaving 5 bases not matched to a gene. The CDR3 reads CASSTGQPNEKLFF. The CDR3 coding sequence is TGCGCCAGCAGCACGGGACAGCCAAATGAAAAACTGTTTTTT.

The CDR3 nucleotides are TGTGCCAGCAGCTTAGGACTAGCGGGGGTTTGGGAGCAGTACTTC. This translates into CASSLGLAGVWEQYF. The V call is TRBV7-9, the J call TRBJ2-7; 12 bases align to TRBD2. There are 15 residues in the CDR3. CDR1 is SEHNR, CDR2 FQNEAQ, per germline (reference sequence). V was pared by 1 base and J by 7 bases, with 5 bases of the junction left unmatched.

This chain joins TRBV13 and TRBJ2-5, with 7 bases aligning to TRBD2. CDR1 is PRHDT, CDR2 FYEKMQ, per germline (reference sequence). The CDR3 totals 15 residues. J gave up 1 base and V 1 base, and 3 bases lay outside the gene matches. For the CDR3, the DNA is TGTGCCAGCAGCTTAGCAGCGGGGATCCAAGAGACCCAGTACTTC. It translates to CASSLAAGIQETQYF.

CDR3 residues: CASRQTGDSVGELFF. In DNA form, the CDR3 reads TGTGCCAGCAGACAAACGGGGGACTCTGTTGGGGAGCTGTTTTTT. The chain has TRBV6-5 and TRBJ2-2; tentatively, D is TRBD2 (6 bases). V was trimmed by 6 bases and J by 8 bases, leaving 19 bases between them. Germline-derived CDR1 and CDR2 are MNHEY and SVGAGI. The CDR3 contains 15 residues.